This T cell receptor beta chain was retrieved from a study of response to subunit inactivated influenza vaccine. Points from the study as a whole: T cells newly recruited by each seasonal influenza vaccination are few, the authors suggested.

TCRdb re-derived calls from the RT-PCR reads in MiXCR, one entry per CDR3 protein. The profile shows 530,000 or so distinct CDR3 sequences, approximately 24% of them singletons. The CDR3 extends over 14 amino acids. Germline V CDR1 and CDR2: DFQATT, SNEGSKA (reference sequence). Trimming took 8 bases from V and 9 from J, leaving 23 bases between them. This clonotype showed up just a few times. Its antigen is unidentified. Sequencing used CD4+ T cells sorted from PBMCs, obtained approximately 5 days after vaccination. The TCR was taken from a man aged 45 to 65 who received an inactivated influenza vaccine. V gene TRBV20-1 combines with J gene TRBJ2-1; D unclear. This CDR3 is CSTEGPTWASEQFF. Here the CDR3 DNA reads TGCAGTACGGAAGGCCCGACTTGGGCCAGTGAGCAGTTCTTC.